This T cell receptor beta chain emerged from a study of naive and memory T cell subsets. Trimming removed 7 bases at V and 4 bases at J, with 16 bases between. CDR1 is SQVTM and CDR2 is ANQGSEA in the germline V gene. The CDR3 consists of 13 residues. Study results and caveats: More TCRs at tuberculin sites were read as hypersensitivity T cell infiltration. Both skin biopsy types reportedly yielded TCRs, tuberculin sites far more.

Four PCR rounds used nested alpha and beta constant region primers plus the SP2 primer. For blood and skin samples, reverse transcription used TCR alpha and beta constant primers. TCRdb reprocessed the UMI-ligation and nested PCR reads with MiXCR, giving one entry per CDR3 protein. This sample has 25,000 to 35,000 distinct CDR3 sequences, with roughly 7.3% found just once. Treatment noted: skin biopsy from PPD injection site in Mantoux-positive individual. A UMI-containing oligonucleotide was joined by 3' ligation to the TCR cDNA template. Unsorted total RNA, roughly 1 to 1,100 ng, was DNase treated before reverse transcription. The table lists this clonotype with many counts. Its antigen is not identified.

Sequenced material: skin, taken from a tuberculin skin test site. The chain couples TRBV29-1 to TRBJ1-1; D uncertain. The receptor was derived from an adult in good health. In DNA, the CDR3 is TGCAGCGGGGTGGGGTGGGTACCCACTGAAGCTTTCTTT. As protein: CSGVGWVPTEAFF.